The rows below give T cell receptor beta chains drawn from one sample of a study of beta chain features in type 1 diabetes. Profiling relied on immunoSEQ multiplex PCR, and the TCRdb table lists in-frame clones only, not all of them. The data contain 200,000 to 300,000 clones, about 20% of them singletons. The sample consisted of naive CD4+ T cells from blood. The receptor set was obtained from a woman in her forties with type 1 diabetes. The CDR3 runs from the conserved cysteine through the conserved F or W. The order of the fields is V gene, J gene, CDR3 length, CDR3 protein.

v_call: TRBV29-1; j_call: TRBJ1-4; cdr3_length: 15; cdr3_aa: CSVSGAAPADEKLFF
v_call: TRBV27; j_call: TRBJ2-1; cdr3_length: 13; cdr3_aa: CASSPDRRNEQFF
v_call: TRBV28; j_call: TRBJ2-7; cdr3_length: 14; cdr3_aa: CASSLYGGPYEQYF
v_call: TRBV5-1; j_call: TRBJ2-1; cdr3_length: 17; cdr3_aa: CASSLEGTSGSGNEQFF
v_call: TRBV9; j_call: TRBJ1-1; cdr3_length: 14; cdr3_aa: CASSALGGNTEAFF
v_call: TRBV29-1; j_call: TRBJ2-3; cdr3_length: 12; cdr3_aa: CSVEQGTDTQYF
v_call: TRBV7-2; j_call: TRBJ1-2; cdr3_length: 14; cdr3_aa: CASSLARAVRGYTF
v_call: TRBV4-1; j_call: TRBJ2-3; cdr3_length: 15; cdr3_aa: CASSPSGGLPDTQYF
v_call: TRBV7-8; j_call: TRBJ1-4; cdr3_length: 12; cdr3_aa: CASKGRNEKLFF
v_call: TRBV28; j_call: TRBJ2-5; cdr3_length: 14; cdr3_aa: CASMTTGTGETQYF
v_call: TRBV7-6; j_call: TRBJ2-5; cdr3_length: 14; cdr3_aa: CASSSRDREETQYF
v_call: TRBV15; j_call: TRBJ1-1; cdr3_length: 12; cdr3_aa: CATSRDGVEAFF
v_call: TRBV27; j_call: TRBJ2-7; cdr3_length: 15; cdr3_aa: CASRATSGGTYEQYF
v_call: TRBV5-1; j_call: TRBJ2-3; cdr3_length: 14; cdr3_aa: CASSWTSGTDTQYF
v_call: TRBV5-1; j_call: TRBJ2-7; cdr3_length: 14; cdr3_aa: CASSPPGGGSEQYF
v_call: TRBV15; j_call: TRBJ2-7; cdr3_length: 15; cdr3_aa: CATSRTRTGGNEQYF
v_call: TRBV25-1; j_call: TRBJ2-5; cdr3_length: 13; cdr3_aa: CATRGWVGETQYF